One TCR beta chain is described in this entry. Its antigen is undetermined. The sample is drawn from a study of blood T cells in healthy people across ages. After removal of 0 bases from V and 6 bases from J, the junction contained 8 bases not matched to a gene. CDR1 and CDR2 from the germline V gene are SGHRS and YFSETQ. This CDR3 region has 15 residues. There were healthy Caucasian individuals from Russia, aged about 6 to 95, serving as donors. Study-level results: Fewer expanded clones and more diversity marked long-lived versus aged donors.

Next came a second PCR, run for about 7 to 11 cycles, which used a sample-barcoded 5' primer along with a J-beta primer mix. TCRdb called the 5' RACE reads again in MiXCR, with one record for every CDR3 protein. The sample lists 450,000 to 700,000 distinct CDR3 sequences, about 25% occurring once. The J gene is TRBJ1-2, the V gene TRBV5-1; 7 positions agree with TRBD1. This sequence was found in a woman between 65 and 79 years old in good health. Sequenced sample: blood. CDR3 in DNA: TGCGCCAGCAGCTTGGTGGAGGCAGGGACAGATGGCTACACCTTC. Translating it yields CASSLVEAGTDGYTF.